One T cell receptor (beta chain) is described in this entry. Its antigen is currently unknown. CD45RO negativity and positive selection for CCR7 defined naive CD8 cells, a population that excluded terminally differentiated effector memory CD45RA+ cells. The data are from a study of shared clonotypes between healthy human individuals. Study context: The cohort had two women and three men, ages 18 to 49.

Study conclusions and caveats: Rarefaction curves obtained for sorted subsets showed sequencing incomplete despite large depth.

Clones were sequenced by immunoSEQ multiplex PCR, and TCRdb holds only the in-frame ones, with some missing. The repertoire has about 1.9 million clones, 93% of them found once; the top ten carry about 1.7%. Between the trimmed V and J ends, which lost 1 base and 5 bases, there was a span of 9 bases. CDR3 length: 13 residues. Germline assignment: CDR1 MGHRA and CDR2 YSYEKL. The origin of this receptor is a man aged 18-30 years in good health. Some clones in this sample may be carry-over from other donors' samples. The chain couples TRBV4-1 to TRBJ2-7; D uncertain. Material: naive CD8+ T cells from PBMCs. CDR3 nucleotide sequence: TGCGCCAGCAGCCAAGTAACGGCGGACGAGCAGTACTTC. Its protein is CASSQVTADEQYF.